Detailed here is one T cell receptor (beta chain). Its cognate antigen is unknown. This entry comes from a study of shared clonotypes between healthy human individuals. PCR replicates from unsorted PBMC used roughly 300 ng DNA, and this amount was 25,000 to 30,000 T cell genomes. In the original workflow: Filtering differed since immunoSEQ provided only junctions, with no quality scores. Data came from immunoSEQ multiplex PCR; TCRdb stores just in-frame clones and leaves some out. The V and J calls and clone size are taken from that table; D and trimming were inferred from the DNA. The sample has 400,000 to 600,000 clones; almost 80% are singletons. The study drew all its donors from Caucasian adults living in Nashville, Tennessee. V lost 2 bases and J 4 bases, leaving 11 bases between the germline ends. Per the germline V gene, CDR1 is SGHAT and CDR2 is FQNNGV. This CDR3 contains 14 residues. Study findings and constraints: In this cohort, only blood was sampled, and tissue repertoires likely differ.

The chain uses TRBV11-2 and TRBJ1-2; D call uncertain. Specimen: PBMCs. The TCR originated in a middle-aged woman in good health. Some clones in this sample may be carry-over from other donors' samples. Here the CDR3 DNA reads TGTGCCAGCAGCTTACCCGGGAGGAGCTATGGCTACACCTTC. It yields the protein CASSLPGRSYGYTF.